Listed below are T cell receptor beta chains from one sample, sequenced in a study of shared clonotypes between healthy human individuals. Profiling relied on immunoSEQ multiplex PCR, and the TCRdb table lists in-frame clones only, not all of them. This sample carries 2.5 million or so clones, about 92% of them seen once, and the ten largest clones take under 0.15%. Sequenced sample: naive CD4+ T cells sorted from blood. The receptor source for this set is a man younger than 35 in good health. The CDR3 runs from the conserved cysteine through the conserved F or W.

V gene: TRBV30
J gene: TRBJ1-5
CDR3 length: 15
CDR3 protein: CAWSFDRVSDQPQHF

V gene: TRBV5-1
J gene: TRBJ2-7
CDR3 length: 13
CDR3 protein: CASSLHPPYEQYF

V gene: TRBV29-1
J gene: TRBJ1-2
CDR3 length: 15
CDR3 protein: CSVEDDGRGGYGYTF

V gene: TRBV6-4
J gene: TRBJ2-2
CDR3 length: 16
CDR3 protein: CASSAGQGGGAGELFF

V gene: TRBV15
J gene: TRBJ1-5
CDR3 length: 17
CDR3 protein: CATSRDQAANSNQPQHF

V gene: TRBV25-1
J gene: TRBJ1-2
CDR3 length: 17
CDR3 protein: CASSDSIRTGGRDGYTF

V gene: TRBV5-1
J gene: TRBJ2-7
CDR3 length: 15
CDR3 protein: CASSLGDRLSYEQYF

V gene: TRBV6-1
J gene: TRBJ2-6
CDR3 length: 17
CDR3 protein: CASSDRAGGSGANVLTF

V gene: TRBV2
J gene: TRBJ1-6
CDR3 length: 14
CDR3 protein: CASSGRQQNSPLHF

V gene: TRBV4-1
J gene: TRBJ1-1
CDR3 length: 15
CDR3 protein: CASSHLEGRVPEAFF

V gene: TRBV6-5
J gene: TRBJ2-5
CDR3 length: 14
CDR3 protein: CASSRDSAQETQYF

V gene: TRBV11-2
J gene: TRBJ2-2
CDR3 length: 13
CDR3 protein: CASRPLRTGELFF

V gene: TRBV4-1
J gene: TRBJ1-1
CDR3 length: 13
CDR3 protein: CASSQDSGVGAFF

V gene: TRBV5-6
J gene: TRBJ1-1
CDR3 length: 13
CDR3 protein: CASSSRENTEAFF

V gene: TRBV11-3
J gene: TRBJ2-1
CDR3 length: 17
CDR3 protein: CASSLGGAGEGYNEQFF

V gene: TRBV10-3
J gene: TRBJ2-3
CDR3 length: 14
CDR3 protein: CAISESKSTDTQYF